Here is one T cell receptor (beta chain) with its context. This clonotype was found a few times. Its binding antigen is unknown. A much more abundant neighbour one base away suggests this may be a read error. From cysteine to phenylalanine, the CDR3 is 15 amino acids long. Only the CDR3 part of the read is kept: 45 bases, read in frame from the first base. CDR1 and CDR2, looked up from the germline V gene (reference sequence), are DFQATT and SNEGSKA. The TCR beta CDR3 regions were amplified from the RNA transcripts. The first round of RT-PCR for the TCR CDR3 was performed with the HTBI primer set and the Qiagen OneStep RT-PCR kit. Libraries were constructed in a second round of multiplex PCR, after which size selection and purification were carried out. Libraries were sequenced paired-end with 100 bp reads on an Illumina HiSeq2000. The published analysis was carried out like this. SOAPnuke was used to process the raw data, removing reads that contained adapters or uncalled bases, had a mean Phred below 15, or lacked an exact match to the constant primer or identifier. COPE v1.2.5 was used to merge the high-quality paired reads, and each unique nucleotide sequence was defined as a clonotype. Clonotypes were aligned to IMGT TRBV, TRBD and TRBJ reference segments using MiTCR v1.1. Analysis was restricted to V-J combinations with a frequency above 0.0001, which covered approximately 99% of repertoires. A TCS score was defined as the ratio of F50 (clonal expansion) to E x V (chaos), with BLOSUM62-based TCRdist applied between CDR3 peptides within each V-J. Welch's t-statistics and random forest reduced 500 to 650 V-J features to roughly 13, which were used in a naive Bayes classifier (R e1071). The Morisita-Horn index was used to measure how similar the thyroid and blood repertoires were. TCRdb reanalyzed the raw reads on its own, using fastp at Q25 for trimming and MiXCR for clone calling, and kept in-frame beta chains. One record per CDR3 amino acid sequence lists the most common genes and DNA. Here the V and J calls rest on TCRdb's processing, not on the authors' analysis. This sample is represented by about 510,000 distinct CDR3 sequences; roughly 45% of them were singletons. The top ten clonotypes cover 44% of the sample.

The sample comes from a study of T cells in Graves' hyperthyroidism and ophthalmopathy (dated by TCRdb to between 2018 and 2021). Looking at the study overall: A discovery cohort of approximately 97 patients, fewer than 50 with Graves' ophthalmopathy and 55 to 60 with stable Graves' hyperthyroidism, was used to find distinguishing TCR V-J signatures. In several Graves' hyperthyroidism patients, the study also compared T-cell repertoires from thyroid tissue with T-cell repertoires from blood. Prospective prediction of ophthalmopathy was tested in an independent validation cohort consisting of roughly 20 hyperthyroidism patients and about 17 patients who later progressed to ophthalmopathy. The roughly 91 discovery patients were randomly divided into training and test sets at a 7:3 ratio. According to the paper, TCR Vbeta CDR3 sequencing was carried out on about 140 peripheral blood samples, which came from around 43 ophthalmopathy, fewer than 80 hyperthyroidism and approximately 17 progressor patients. Following sampling, methimazole starting at 30 mg daily was given to hyperthyroidism patients, and high-dose intravenous methylprednisolone was given to ophthalmopathy patients.

Paper-wide results and their limitations: No statistical method was used to set the sample size in advance, and investigators knew the group allocation. Most expanded thyroid clonotypes (frequency above 0.001) were also detected in blood, a finding suggesting that blood repertoires may reflect thyroid immune responses. In validation, progression to ophthalmopathy was predicted by the model with 55% to 71% sensitivity and around 75% specificity, a median of roughly six months before onset. A 13 V-J signature model separated ophthalmopathy from stable hyperthyroidism, with approximately 87% sensitivity and approximately 81% specificity in cross-validation and 80%/75% in testing.

Any patient with an uncontrolled infection, another autoimmune disease, pregnancy or lactation was excluded. Diagnoses relied on clinical symptoms, serum thyroxine and TRAb, thyroid ultrasound and orbital computed tomography. Total RNA was extracted with Trizol reagent, and quality was checked on an Agilent 2100 Bioanalyzer. The sequenced material came from peripheral blood or thyroid tissue (not recorded which). The sequence derives from an adult woman with Graves' disease, either hyperthyroidism or ophthalmopathy (not recorded which). The chain employs TRBV20-1 and TRBJ1-4, and TRBD1 aligns with 8 junction nucleotides. The sequenced DNA: TGCAGTGCAGGTCGGACAGGGAGATTTGGTGAAAAACTGTCTTTT. Its protein reads: CSAGRTGRFGEKLSF.